This T cell receptor beta chain emerged from a study of OX40 agonist ivuxolimab in advanced cancers. Background on the study: Of the patients, three showed partial responses, one with hepatocellular carcinoma and two with cutaneous melanoma.

The table came from immunoSEQ multiplex PCR; TCRdb's copy has only in-frame clones and leaves some out. The sample has about 82,000 clones; around four fifths are singletons. This clone was observed a few times. As yet, its antigen is unknown. The junction had 7 bases not matched to a gene; V was cut back by 7 bases and J by 10 bases. The CDR3 sequence is 14 residues long. Germline CDR1 and CDR2: SNHLY and FYNNEI. Study-level points and caveats: The study did not work out the antigen specificity of the expanded peripheral T cells. Averaging showed that CD8+ T cells had more expanded clones than CD4+ did.

Here the sequenced sample was CD4+ or CD8+ T cells sorted from blood, taken in a trial of the OX40 agonist ivuxolimab. The chain has TRBV2 and TRBJ2-3, with 14 bases aligning to TRBD2. The sequence was collected from an adult with an advanced solid tumor such as melanoma, head and neck, liver or kidney cancer. The CDR3 region is CASNPGTSGGPQYF. The CDR3 nucleotides are TGTGCCAGCAATCCTGGGACTAGCGGGGGCCCGCAGTATTTT. The whole variable domain, remainder taken from reference TRBV2 and TRBJ2-3, is EPEVTQTPSHQVTQMGQEVILRCVPISNHLYFYWYRQILGQKVEFLVSFYNNEISEKSEIFDDQFSVERPDGSNFTLKIRSTKLEDSAMYFCASNPGTSGGPQYFGPGTRLTVL.